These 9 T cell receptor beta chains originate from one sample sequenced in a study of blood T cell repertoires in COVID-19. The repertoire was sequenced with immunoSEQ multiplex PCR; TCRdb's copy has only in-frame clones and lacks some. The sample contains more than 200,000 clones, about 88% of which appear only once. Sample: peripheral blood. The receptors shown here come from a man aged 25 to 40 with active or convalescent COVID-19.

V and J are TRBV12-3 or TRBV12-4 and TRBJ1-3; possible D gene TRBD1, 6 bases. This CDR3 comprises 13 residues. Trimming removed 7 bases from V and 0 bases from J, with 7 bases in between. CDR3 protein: CASNRVSGNTIYF. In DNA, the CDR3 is TGTGCCAGCAACAGGGTCTCTGGAAACACCATATATTTT.

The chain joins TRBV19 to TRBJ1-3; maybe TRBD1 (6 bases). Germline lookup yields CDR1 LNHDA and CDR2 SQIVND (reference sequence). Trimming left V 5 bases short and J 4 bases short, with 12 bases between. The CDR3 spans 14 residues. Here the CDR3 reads CASSDTGSGNTIYF. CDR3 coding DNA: TGTGCCAGTAGTGATACAGGGTCCGGAAACACCATATATTTT.

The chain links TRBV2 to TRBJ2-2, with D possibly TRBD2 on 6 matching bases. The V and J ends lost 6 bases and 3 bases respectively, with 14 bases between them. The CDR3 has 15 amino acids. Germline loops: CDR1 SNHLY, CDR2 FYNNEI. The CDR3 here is CASSLLASDTGELFF. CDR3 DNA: TGTGCCAGCAGCTTACTAGCATCAGACACCGGGGAGCTGTTTTTT.

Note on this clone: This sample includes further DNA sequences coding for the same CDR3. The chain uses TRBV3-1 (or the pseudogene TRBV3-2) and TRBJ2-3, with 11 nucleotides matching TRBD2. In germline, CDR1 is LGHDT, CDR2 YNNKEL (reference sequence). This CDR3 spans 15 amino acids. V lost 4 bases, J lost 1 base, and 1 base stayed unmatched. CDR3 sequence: CASSPTSGGTDTQYF. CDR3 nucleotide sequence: TGTGCCAGCAGCCCGACTAGCGGGGGCACAGATACGCAGTATTTT.

The CDR3 nucleotides read TGTGCCAGCAGTGACAGACAGGGTGTTATCAATGAGCAGTTCTTC. This sequence encodes CASSDRQGVINEQFF. This rearrangement joins TRBV25-1 to TRBJ2-1; TRBD1 aligns across 7 bases. This CDR3 is built from 15 residues. V lost 3 bases, J lost 6 bases, and 8 bases stayed unmatched. Germline V gene data show CDR1 as MGHDK and CDR2 as SYGVNS. Full variable domain (missing parts from reference TRBV25-1 and TRBJ2-1): EADIYQTPRYLVIGTGKKITLECSQTMGHDKMYWYQQDPGMELHLIHYSYGVNSTEKGDLSSESTVSRIRTEHFPLTLESARPSHTSQYLCASSDRQGVINEQFFGPGTRLTVL.

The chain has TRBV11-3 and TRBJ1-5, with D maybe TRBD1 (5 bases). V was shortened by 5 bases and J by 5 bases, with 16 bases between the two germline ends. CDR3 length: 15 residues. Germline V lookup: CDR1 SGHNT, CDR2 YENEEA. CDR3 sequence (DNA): TGTGCCAGCAGCGCAAACTCAGGGTCTTATCAGCCCCAGCATTTT. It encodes CASSANSGSYQPQHF.

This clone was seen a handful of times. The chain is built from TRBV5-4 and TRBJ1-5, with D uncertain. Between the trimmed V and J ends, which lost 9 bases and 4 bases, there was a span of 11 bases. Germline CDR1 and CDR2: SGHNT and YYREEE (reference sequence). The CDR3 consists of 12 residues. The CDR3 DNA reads TGTGCCACCTCCCATGAGAATCAGCCCCAGCATTTT. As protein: CATSHENQPQHF.

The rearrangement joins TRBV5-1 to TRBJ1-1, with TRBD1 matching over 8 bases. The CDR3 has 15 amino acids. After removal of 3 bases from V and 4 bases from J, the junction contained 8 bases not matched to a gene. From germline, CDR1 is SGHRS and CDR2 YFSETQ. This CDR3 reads CASSWDRSIGTEAFF. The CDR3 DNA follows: TGCGCCAGCAGCTGGGACAGGTCTATCGGCACTGAAGCTTTCTTT.

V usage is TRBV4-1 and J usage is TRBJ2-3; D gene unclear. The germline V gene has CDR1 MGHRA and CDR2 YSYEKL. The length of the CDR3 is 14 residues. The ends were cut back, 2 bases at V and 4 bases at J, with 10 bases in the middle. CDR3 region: CASSQLTPPDTQYF. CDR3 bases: TGCGCCAGCAGCCAATTAACTCCTCCAGATACGCAGTATTTT.